This T cell receptor (beta chain) was captured in a study of blood T cell repertoires in COVID-19. Here immunoSEQ multiplex PCR was the method, and the copy in TCRdb shows in-frame clones only, minus some. The sample records 250,000 to 300,000 clones, approximately 88% being singletons. The CDR3 length is 15 residues. CDR1 is SQVTM, CDR2 ANQGSEA, per germline. The V end was cut by 2 bases, the J end by 3 bases, with 13 bases between. A few counts support this clone. The gene calls are TRBV29-1 and TRBJ2-2; D possibly corresponds to TRBD1 (7 bases). This receptor was taken from a woman in her thirties or forties who had recovered from COVID-19. The material sequenced was PBMCs or T cells enriched from blood (not recorded which). Here the CDR3 DNA reads TGCAGCGTTGAACTAGGAGGGGGCCACACCGGGGAGCTGTTTTTT. Translating gives CSVELGGGHTGELFF.